Each of the 9 T cell receptor beta chains below was sequenced from the same sample in a study of human versus mouse CDR3 diversity and MHC coevolution. Data came from immunoSEQ multiplex PCR; TCRdb stores just in-frame clones and leaves some out. This sample has just under 60,000 clones, with around 94% found just once. The sample comprised naive CD4+ T cells from blood. Subset: CD45RO-negative CD62L-positive naive CD4 T cells. The source of these receptors is a person between 60 and 69 years old in good health.

The V call is TRBV5-1, the J call TRBJ2-7; 8 bases fit TRBD2. Losses at the gene ends were 0 bases for V and 6 bases for J; bases not matched to a gene: 8. From germline, CDR1 is SGHRS and CDR2 YFSETQ. The length of the CDR3 is 15 residues. The CDR3 nucleotides read TGCGCCAGCAGCTTGGCCGCAAGCGGGAGTGGCGAGCAGTACTTC. As protein: CASSLAASGSGEQYF.

The chain joins TRBV1 to TRBJ2-2; TRBD2 was called by the table and not checked on the DNA. TRBV1 is a documented pseudogene. The CDR3 has 19 amino acids. The CDR3 DNA sequence: TGCACCAGCAGCCAAATAGGGCTAGCGGGAGGGAGGAGGGCCGGGGAGCTGTTTTTT. This sequence encodes CTSSQIGLAGGRRAGELFF.

The chain links TRBV5-1 to TRBJ2-1; a possible D gene is TRBD1 (5 bases). Trimming cost V 7 bases and J 6 bases, with 20 bases left between them. CDR3 length: 15 amino acids. Germline V gene lookup returns CDR1 SGHRS and CDR2 YFSETQ. CDR3 residues: CASGIDSRSGNEQFF. The CDR3 coding sequence is TGCGCCAGCGGAATAGACAGCCGATCGGGCAATGAGCAGTTCTTC.

This chain uses TRBV27 with TRBJ2-7; 11 bases fit TRBD2. Trimming at V came to 1 base and at J to 4 bases, leaving 6 bases not matched to a gene. CDR1 and CDR2 from the germline V gene are MNHEY and SMNVEV (reference sequence). This CDR3 has 16 amino acids. The CDR3 loop is CASSLWGTSGSYEQYF. CDR3 DNA: TGTGCCAGCAGTTTATGGGGGACTAGCGGTTCTTACGAGCAGTACTTC.

This rearrangement joins TRBV14 to TRBJ2-1, with 8 bases fitting TRBD2. Germline V gene sequence: CDR1 SGHDN, CDR2 FVKESK. This CDR3 is built from 13 residues. Unmatched junction bases numbered 5, after V lost 0 bases and J lost 13 bases. The CDR3 coding sequence is TGTGCCAGCAGCCAAGATGGGGGACTAGGTCAGTTCTTC. This translates into CASSQDGGLGQFF.

V usage is TRBV27 and J usage is TRBJ2-5; 11 bases are shared with TRBD2. The DNA end is more similar to TRBJ2-7, so the J call may be wrong. The CDR3 totals 16 residues. Germline V gives CDR1 MNHEY, CDR2 SMNVEV (reference sequence). CDR3 region: CASSLSGTSGGYEQYF. The DNA for the CDR3 is TGTGCCAGCAGTTTATCCGGGACTAGCGGAGGATACGAGCAGTACTTC.

This chain links TRBV5-1 with TRBJ2-5, with D tentatively TRBD2 (6 bases). The J call is in doubt because the DNA end fits TRBJ2-7 better. The CDR3 extends over 15 amino acids. Germline values: CDR1 SGHRS, CDR2 YFSETQ. CDR3 in amino acids: CASSPSSGTFYEQYF. The DNA for the CDR3 is TGCGCCAGCAGCCCAAGTTCCGGGACTTTCTACGAGCAGTACTTC.

The CDR3 protein is CASTHLAGGSYNEQFF. CDR3 DNA sequence: TGTGCCAGCACCCATTTAGCGGGAGGTTCATACAATGAGCAGTTCTTC. The chain uses TRBV7-8 and TRBJ2-1; TRBD2 matches at 10 bases. This CDR3 contains 16 residues. Trimming cost V 7 bases and J 4 bases; bases outside gene matches: 10. The V gene's germline CDR1 is SGHVS and CDR2 FQNEAQ.

The chain's CDR3 is CASSLSQTGMNTGELFF. In DNA, the CDR3 is TGTGCCAGCAGCTTATCCCAGACAGGGATGAACACCGGGGAGCTGTTTTTT. The gene calls are TRBV7-3 and TRBJ2-2; 7 positions match TRBD1. CDR1 is SGHTA, CDR2 FQGTGA, per germline. The V segment lost 2 bases and the J segment 1 base; nucleotides outside the gene matches: 7. CDR3 length: 17 residues.